Following are 15 T cell receptor beta chains from one sample sequenced in a study of tumor-infiltrating lymphocytes in primary liver carcinoma. Germline DNA was also extracted, while the blood RNA originated from unsorted whole blood. Starting material of approximately 500 ng total RNA yielded TCR beta cDNA via a constant-region primer. Slightly modified ARM-PCR, run as three nested multiplex PCR rounds, produced the TCR beta libraries. Forward primers for TRBV1-TRBV30 and a C-beta reverse primer served the first two PCR rounds, at roughly 10 cycles each. In TCRdb, the multiplex PCR reads were re-called with MiXCR into one record per CDR3 protein. The sample includes 300,000 to 350,000 distinct CDR3 sequences, approximately 64% of them seen just once. Specimen: peripheral blood. Receptors were obtained from a man aged 35-49 years with primary liver carcinoma and hepatitis B virus infection.

This clonotype showed up many times. The CDR3: CASSQESLAGGGGTGELFF. The CDR3, as DNA: TGTGCCAGCAGCCAAGAGTCACTAGCGGGAGGGGGAGGCACCGGGGAGCTGTTTTTT. The rearrangement links TRBV4-2 to TRBJ2-2; 13 bases match TRBD2. The CDR3 runs to 19 residues. Trimming removed 0 bases from V and 4 bases from J; junction bases left unmatched: 8. Germline loops: CDR1 LGHNA, CDR2 YNFKEQ.

The chain uses TRBV6-2 or TRBV6-3 and TRBJ2-7; D uncertain. CDR1 MNHEY and CDR2 SVGEGT come from the germline V gene. The ends were cut back, 1 base at V and 7 bases at J, with 14 bases in the middle. The CDR3 runs to 14 residues. The CDR3 is CASSYLNGFREQYF. The CDR3 DNA reads as TGTGCCAGCAGTTACTTGAATGGGTTCAGGGAGCAGTACTTC.

This clonotype was counted a few times. The rearrangement uses TRBV14 and TRBJ2-7; 9 bases match TRBD1. V lost 4 bases, J lost 3 bases, and 7 bases stayed unmatched. This CDR3 comprises 15 residues. CDR1 and CDR2 from the germline V gene are SGHDN and FVKESK. CDR3 in DNA: TGTGCCAGCAGCCTCGGGGACAGGGCGCTCTACGAGCAGTACTTC. Translating gives CASSLGDRALYEQYF.

V gene TRBV28 combines with J gene TRBJ1-2; D is uncertain. Germline V gives CDR1 MDHEN, CDR2 SYDVKM. This CDR3 has 14 amino acids. Trimming left V 6 bases short and J 3 bases short, with 14 bases between. CDR3 coding DNA: TGTGCCAGCAGACTACAGTGGTCCCACTATGGCTACACCTTC. This codes for CASRLQWSHYGYTF.

This rearrangement joins TRBV6-5 to TRBJ2-5; D assignment may be TRBD1 or TRBD2 (5 bases each). Germline V gene data show CDR1 as MNHEY and CDR2 as SVGAGI. The CDR3 is 16 residues long. With 3 bases removed from V and 4 bases from J, the gap between germline ends came to 18 bases. For the CDR3, the DNA is TGTGCCAGCAGTTATTGGGACGGAGCCAGTTTAGAGACCCAGTACTTC. This sequence encodes CASSYWDGASLETQYF.

Of note for this clonotype: A much larger clonotype is one base distant, so this may be a read error. The rearrangement links TRBV6-5 to TRBJ1-1; 8 bases are a match to TRBD1. The V gene end was trimmed by 2 bases and the J gene end by 6 bases; junction bases not matched to a gene: 5. Per the germline V gene, CDR1 is MNHEY and CDR2 is SVGAGI. The CDR3 totals 14 residues. CDR3 protein: CASSYQGARSEAFF. The CDR3 bases are TGTGCCAGCAGTTACCAGGGGGCGCGATCTGAAGCTTTCTTT.

The rearrangement links TRBV12-3 or TRBV12-4 to TRBJ2-1; 11 bases map to TRBD2. V was pared by 7 bases and J by 0 bases, with 17 bases of the junction left unmatched. This CDR3 spans 20 amino acids. The CDR3 here is CASTSHVTGTSGYSYNEQFF. CDR3 coding DNA: TGTGCCAGCACTTCCCATGTCACCGGGACTAGCGGATACTCCTACAATGAGCAGTTCTTC.

This clonotype has at least ten counts. V is TRBV10-2 and J is TRBJ2-7, with TRBD1 matching over 7 bases. Germline loops: CDR1 WSHSY, CDR2 SAAADI. The V segment lost 6 bases and the J segment 6 bases; nucleotides outside the gene matches: 8. The CDR3 spans 13 residues. CDR3 coding DNA: TGCGCCAGCAGCAATCGACAGGGTTCCGAGCAGTACTTC. This encodes CASSNRQGSEQYF.

This clonotype was seen once. A much more abundant neighbour one base away suggests this may be a read error. V and J are TRBV6-2 or TRBV6-3 and TRBJ1-3; no firm D call. The germline V gene has CDR1 MNHEY and CDR2 SVGEGT. CDR3 length: 13 residues. The V end was cut by 5 bases, the J end by 9 bases, with 14 bases between. CDR3 sequence: CASSRIPPGTIYF. The CDR3 region has the DNA TGTGCCAGCAGTCGCATCCCACCGGGCACCATATATTTT.

On this clonotype itself: Just one base apart from a much larger clone, this may be a read error. This rearrangement joins TRBV12-3 or TRBV12-4 to TRBJ2-7; D is unresolved. This CDR3 comprises 12 residues. The CDR3 nucleotides are TGTGCCAGCAGCTTTCAGAACTACGAGCAGCACTTC. It encodes CASSFQNYEQHF.

This rearrangement joins TRBV21-1 to TRBJ2-2; no check of the table's D call, TRBD2, against the DNA was made. TRBV21-1 is given as a pseudogene. This CDR3 region has 19 residues. This chain's CDR3 is CASSKARLAGVWNTGELFF. In nucleotides, the CDR3 is TGTGCCAGCAGCAAAGCGCGACTGGCGGGAGTATGGAACACCGGGGAGCTGTTTTTT.

With regard to this clonotype: A much larger clone differs from this one at a single base, so this may be a read error. This chain connects TRBV10-3 to TRBJ2-5, with 12 nucleotides matching TRBD2. J was trimmed by 5 bases and V by 4 bases; bases with no gene match: 2. The CDR3 length is 14 residues. The germline gives CDR1 ENHRY, CDR2 SYGVKD. CDR3 coding DNA: TGTGCCATCAGTGGCCTAGCGGGGGGGGAGACCCAGTACTTC. Its translation: CAISGLAGGETQYF.

V usage is TRBV30 and J usage is TRBJ1-6, with D perhaps TRBD1 (5 bases). V was pared by 7 bases and J by 14 bases, with 15 bases between. This CDR3 is 11 amino acids long. Per germline, CDR1 GTSNPN and CDR2 SVGIG (reference sequence). DNA for the CDR3: TGTGCCTCTTACGCGGGGGTGACCCTCCACTTT. The encoded protein is CASYAGVTLHF.

CDR3 sequence (DNA): TGTGCCAGCAGCTTAGACGGCTTTACCTCAGATACGCAGTATTTT. This codes for CASSLDGFTSDTQYF. The genes are TRBV11-2 and TRBJ2-3; D gene unclear. The CDR3 totals 15 residues. The germline CDR1 and CDR2 sequences are SGHAT and FQNNGV. The V end was cut by 0 bases, the J end by 4 bases, with 11 bases between.

Turning to this clonotype: Just one base apart from a much larger clone, this may be a read error. This chain joins TRBV6-5 and TRBJ2-3; 7 nucleotides match TRBD2. In germline, CDR1 is MNHEY, CDR2 SVGAGI. This CDR3 has 16 amino acids. CDR3 coding DNA: TGTGTCAGCAGCGACATAACTACTAGCGCAACAGATACGCAGTATTTT. Its translation is CVSSDITTSATDTQYF.